The clone carrying this TCR beta chain was recorded many times. Antigen: not known. The data stem from a study of Graves' ophthalmopathy and Graves' hyperthyroidism. Study-wide results and caveats: Among thyroid clonotypes expanded above 0.001 frequency, most also appeared in blood.

The sequenced template was RNA, covering the TCR beta CDR3 region. Investigators did first-round RT-PCR with HTBI primers, then second-round multiplex PCR. A single record per CDR3 protein comes from TCRdb applying MiXCR to the multiplex PCR reads. The table shows about 400,000 distinct CDR3 sequences, with around 17% occurring only once. A duration under 3 months, NOSPECS ≥4, CAS ≥3 and moderate-to-severe activity characterized the donors with ophthalmopathy. Patients were excluded if they had other autoimmune diseases or uncontrolled infections, and likewise if pregnancy or lactation applied. A 10 ml volume of fresh peripheral blood provided the PBMCs. Sequencing input: peripheral blood. This receptor was identified in a woman younger than 30 with Graves' ophthalmopathy.

CDR3 region: CASSFGNDKNIQYF. CDR3 DNA: TGTGCCAGCAGCTTTGGTAATGACAAAAACATTCAGTACTTC. V is TRBV5-6 and J is TRBJ2-4, with D uncertain. Trimming took 2 bases from V and 3 from J, leaving 9 bases between them. The V gene's germline CDR1 is SGHDT and CDR2 YYEEEE. This CDR3 region has 14 residues.